One and the same sample provided the 16 T cell receptor beta chains below, sequenced in a study of cytomegalovirus exposure and HLA in healthy donors. Profiling relied on immunoSEQ multiplex PCR, and the TCRdb table lists in-frame clones only, not all of them. The sample records roughly 52,000 clones, about nine tenths being singletons. Sequences were obtained from PBMCs. The receptors come from a young man in good health and CMV-seronegative.

The rearrangement links TRBV2 to TRBJ1-5; D gene uncertain. Germline V gene sequence: CDR1 SNHLY, CDR2 FYNNEI. There are 12 residues in the CDR3. Trimming removed 9 bases at V and 4 bases at J, with 10 bases between. CDR3 region: CASKGGNQPQHF. CDR3 coding DNA: TGTGCCAGTAAAGGAGGGAATCAGCCCCAGCATTTT.

The chain carries TRBV7-9 and TRBJ2-1; 11 nucleotides agree with TRBD2. The germline CDR1 and CDR2 sequences are SEHNR and FQNEAQ (reference sequence). CDR3 length: 15 residues. V trimming: 7 bases; J trimming: 6 bases; junction bases outside the gene matches: 8. The CDR3 DNA reads TGTGCCAGCATCCGCTCCGGGACTAGCGGCAATGAGCAGTTCTTC. Protein: CASIRSGTSGNEQFF.

The chain uses TRBV9 and TRBJ2-7; 8 bases are shared with TRBD2. This CDR3 is built from 15 residues. V gave up 6 bases and J gave up 0 bases; unmatched junction bases: 8. CDR1 is SGDLS, CDR2 YYNGEE, per germline. The CDR3 DNA is TGTGCCAGCACTCCGGGCGGGGGGAGCTCCTACGAGCAGTACTTC. This encodes CASTPGGGSSYEQYF.

The rearrangement links TRBV5-5 to TRBJ1-3; D is uncertain. V was shortened by 4 bases and J by 0 bases, with 11 bases between the two germline ends. The CDR3 runs to 15 residues. Per germline, CDR1 SGHKS and CDR2 YYEKEE (reference sequence). CDR3 DNA: TGTGCCAGCAGCCCTCCAGTCGTCTCTGGAAACACCATATATTTT. This encodes CASSPPVVSGNTIYF. Looking up the rest from reference TRBV5-5 and TRBJ1-3 gives the full variable domain: DAGVTQSPTHLIKTRGQQVTLRCSPISGHKSVSWYQQVLGQGPQFIFQYYEKEERGRGNFPDRFSARQFPNYSSELNVNALLLGDSALYLCASSPPVVSGNTIYFGEGSWLTVV.

The chain employs TRBV14 and TRBJ2-3; D uncertain. The length of the CDR3 is 11 residues. Germline CDR1 is SGHDN and CDR2 is FVKESK. The V end was cut by 5 bases, the J end by 2 bases, with 2 bases between. CDR3 amino acids: CASSYTDTQYF. DNA of the CDR3: TGTGCCAGCAGCTACACAGATACGCAGTATTTT.

This chain joins TRBV7-3 and TRBJ2-2; a possible D gene is TRBD2 (6 bases). CDR1 and CDR2 from the germline V gene are SGHTA and FQGTGA. The CDR3 is made up of 17 amino acids. Trimming pared 2 bases from V and 5 bases from J, leaving 18 bases between. In DNA, the CDR3 is TGTGCCAGCAGCTTACACGGGGACTTCAAACGTACCGGGGAGCTGTTTTTT. Translation: CASSLHGDFKRTGELFF. Combining the CDR3 with reference TRBV7-3 and TRBJ2-2 gives the whole variable domain GAGVSQTPSNKVTEKGKYVELRCDPISGHTALYWYRQSLGQGPEFLIYFQGTGAADDSGLPNDRFFAVRPEGSVSTLKIQRTERGDSAVYLCASSLHGDFKRTGELFFGEGSRLTVL.

The chain joins TRBV7-9 to TRBJ2-7, with a possible D match to TRBD2 (6 bases). The germline V and J ends were trimmed by 1 base and 2 bases, with 9 bases remaining between them. Germline-derived CDR1 and CDR2 are SEHNR and FQNEAQ (reference sequence). The CDR3 length is 14 residues. CDR3 in DNA: TGTGCCAGCAGCTTAGAGGGAGGCACCTACGAGCAGTACTTC. Protein sequence: CASSLEGGTYEQYF.

The chain joins TRBV4-1 to TRBJ1-5, with 8 bases that match TRBD1. J gave up 3 bases and V 2 bases, and 6 bases lay outside the gene matches. This CDR3 has 16 amino acids. CDR1 and CDR2 from the germline V gene are MGHRA and YSYEKL. The CDR3 loop is CASSQPTGAINQPQHF. CDR3 nucleotide sequence: TGCGCCAGCAGCCAACCGACAGGGGCAATCAATCAGCCCCAGCATTTT.

This clone came up once. The V gene is TRBV7-9, the J gene TRBJ2-1; 8 bases map to TRBD1. The CDR3 loop spans 12 amino acids. CDR1 is SEHNR, CDR2 FQNEAQ, per germline (reference sequence). V lost 3 bases to trimming and J lost 15 bases; unmatched junction nucleotides: 7. The CDR3 loop is CASSFDRGVLFF. CDR3 nucleotide sequence: TGTGCCAGCAGCTTTGACAGGGGTGTGTTGTTCTTC.

The rearrangement links TRBV11-2 to TRBJ2-1; 11 positions agree with TRBD2. Looked up from germline, CDR1 is SGHAT and CDR2 is FQNNGV. V lost 5 bases and J lost 1; bases outside the gene matches: 13. The CDR3 length is 19 residues. The CDR3 loop reads CASSPIQGTSGPSYNEQFF. CDR3 bases: TGTGCCAGCAGCCCCATACAAGGGACTAGCGGACCTTCCTACAATGAGCAGTTCTTC.

This rearrangement joins TRBV28 to TRBJ1-1; D remains ambiguous. The CDR3 has 13 amino acids. V shed 10 bases and J shed 1 base, with 13 bases lying between them. Germline CDR1 and CDR2: MDHEN and SYDVKM. Here the CDR3 DNA reads TGTGCCATCGGTGCCCGGGAGAACACTGAAGCTTTCTTT. Protein: CAIGARENTEAFF.

This clone was seen a single time. The chain joins TRBV28 to TRBJ1-2; TRBD1 aligns across 7 bases. V lost 2 bases, J lost 8 bases, and 5 bases stayed unmatched. Per germline, CDR1 MDHEN and CDR2 SYDVKM. CDR3 length: 13 amino acids. The CDR3 nucleotides are TGTGCCAGCAGTTTAGAAGACAGGGTCGGCTACACCTTC. Translation gives CASSLEDRVGYTF.

This rearrangement joins TRBV25-1 to TRBJ2-1; D might be TRBD2 (6 bases). Trimming took off 1 base at V and 0 bases at J, with 13 bases between the two ends. CDR1 and CDR2 (germline): MGHDK, SYGVNS. CDR3 size: 17 residues. The CDR3 nucleotides read TGTGCCAGCAGTGAATGGGGTAGCGGACTCTCCTACAATGAGCAGTTCTTC. The encoded protein is CASSEWGSGLSYNEQFF. The complete variable domain, with remaining parts taken from reference TRBV25-1 and TRBJ2-1, reads EADIYQTPRYLVIGTGKKITLECSQTMGHDKMYWYQQDPGMELHLIHYSYGVNSTEKGDLSSESTVSRIRTEHFPLTLESARPSHTSQYLCASSEWGSGLSYNEQFFGPGTRLTVL.

The chain employs TRBV7-2 and TRBJ1-2; D is possibly TRBD1 (5 bases). The CDR3 is 15 residues long. V shed 1 base and J shed 5 bases, with 14 bases lying between them. Germline CDR1 reads SGHTA; CDR2 reads FQGNSA. CDR3 DNA: TGTGCCAGCAGCTTAGGGGGCGCTACTATATATGGCTACACCTTC. Translation: CASSLGGATIYGYTF.

The chain carries TRBV18 and TRBJ1-3; 8 bases are shared with TRBD1. J was trimmed by 3 bases and V by 3 bases; bases with no gene match: 16. The length of the CDR3 is 19 residues. Germline CDR1 is KGHSH and CDR2 is LQKENI. CDR3 in amino acids: CASSPLGAGGMSSGNTIYF. DNA of the CDR3: TGTGCCAGCTCACCCCTCGGGGCAGGGGGCATGTCGAGTGGAAACACCATATATTTT.

The chain joins TRBV6-5 to TRBJ1-5; no definite D call. The germline V gene has CDR1 MNHEY and CDR2 SVGAGI. V lost 5 bases and J lost 1, with 12 bases in between. This CDR3 is built from 15 residues. CDR3 nucleotides: TGTGCCAGCAGTCCGAGAGGAGCGAGCAATCAGCCCCAGCATTTT. It codes for CASSPRGASNQPQHF.